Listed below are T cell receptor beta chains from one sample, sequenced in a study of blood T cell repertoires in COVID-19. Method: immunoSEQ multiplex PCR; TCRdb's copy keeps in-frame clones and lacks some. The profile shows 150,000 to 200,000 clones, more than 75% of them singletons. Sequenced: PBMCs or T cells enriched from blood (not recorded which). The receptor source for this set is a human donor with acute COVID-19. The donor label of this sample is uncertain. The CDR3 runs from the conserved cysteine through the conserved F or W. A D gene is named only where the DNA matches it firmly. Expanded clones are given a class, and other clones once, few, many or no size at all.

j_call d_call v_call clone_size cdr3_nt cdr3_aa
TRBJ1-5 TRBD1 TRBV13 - TGTGCCAGCAGCTCCAGGGGGAGCCACCTCAGCAATCAGCCCCAGCATTTT CASSSRGSHLSNQPQHF
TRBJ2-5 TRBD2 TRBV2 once TGTGCCAGCACCAGAGAGCGGGGGCGCGGGGAGACCCAGTACTTC CASTRERGRGETQYF
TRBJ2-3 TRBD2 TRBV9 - TGTGCCAGCAGCCCGCCGGGGGGGTGGGAGTCCGATACGCAGTATTTT CASSPPGGWESDTQYF
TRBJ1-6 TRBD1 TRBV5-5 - TGTGCCAGCAGCCTAGATGACAGGGGGAATTCACCCCTCCACTTT CASSLDDRGNSPLHF
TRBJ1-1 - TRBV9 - TGTGCCAGCAGCTTGGCCGGGGCTGAAGCTTTCTTT CASSLAGAEAFF
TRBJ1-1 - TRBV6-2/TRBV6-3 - TGTGCCAGCAGTTACCTGAGGAACACTGAAGCTTTCTTT CASSYLRNTEAFF
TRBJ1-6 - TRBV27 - TGTGCCAGCAGTTTGGAATTTGGGGGGAGGCATTCACCCCTCCACTTT CASSLEFGGRHSPLHF
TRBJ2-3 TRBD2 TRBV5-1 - TGCGCCAGCAGCGAGGGACGACTAGCGGGCACAGATACGCAGTATTTT CASSEGRLAGTDTQYF
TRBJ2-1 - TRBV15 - TGTGCCACCAGCATAAGTAGACAGTTAACCTACAATGAGCAGTTCTTC CATSISRQLTYNEQFF
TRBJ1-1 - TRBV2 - TGTGCCAGCAGGGTCGAGTGGGGGGGGACTGAAGCTTTCTTT CASRVEWGGTEAFF
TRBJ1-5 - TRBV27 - TGTGCCACCGTTTATCAGCCCCAGCATTTT CATVYQPQHF
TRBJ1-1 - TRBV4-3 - TGCGCCAGCAGCCAATCCCGGGGGGGGGACACTGAAGCTTTCTTT CASSQSRGGDTEAFF
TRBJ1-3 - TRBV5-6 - TGTGCCAGCAGCTTCTCCCGGCCCCGGGGCACCATATATTTT CASSFSRPRGTIYF
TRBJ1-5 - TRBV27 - TGTGCCAGCAGCACAGGATCGGGCAATCAGCCCCAGCATTTT CASSTGSGNQPQHF
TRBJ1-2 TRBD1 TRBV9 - TGTGCCAGCAGCGCCCGACAGGGACCTTATGGCTACACCTTC CASSARQGPYGYTF
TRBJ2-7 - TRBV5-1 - TGCGCCAGCAGGGGGGGGGCCGACTACGAGCAGTACTTC CASRGGADYEQYF
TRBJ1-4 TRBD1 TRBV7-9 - TGTGCCAGCAGCGAACAGGGGCTTCATGAAAAACTGTTTTTT CASSEQGLHEKLFF
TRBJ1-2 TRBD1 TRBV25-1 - TGTGCCAGCAGTGAGTCAGGCAGGGCAGGGGGCAAGTATGGCTACACCTTC CASSESGRAGGKYGYTF
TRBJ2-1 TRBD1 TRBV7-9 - TGTGCCAGCAGCTCCGGACAGGGAGGCGGGAATGAGCAGTTCTTC CASSSGQGGGNEQFF
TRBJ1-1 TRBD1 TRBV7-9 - TGTGCCAGCAGCCCATGGGACAGGGTGAACACTGAAGCTTTCTTT CASSPWDRVNTEAFF
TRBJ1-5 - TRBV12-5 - TGTGCTAGTGGACCCCAGGGTCAGCCCCAGCATTTT CASGPQGQPQHF
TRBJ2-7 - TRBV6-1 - TGTGCCAGCAGTGAAACCGAGAAGACCTACGAGCAGTACTTC CASSETEKTYEQYF
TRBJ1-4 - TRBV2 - TGTGCCAGCAGCTTAACAAATCAGATACAAAAAACAACTAATGAAAAACTGTTTTTT CASSLTNQIQKTTNEKLFF
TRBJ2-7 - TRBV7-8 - TGTGCCAGCAACACCTTAAGGGGCTCCTACGAGCAGTACTTC CASNTLRGSYEQYF
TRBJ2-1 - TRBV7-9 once TGTGCCAGCAGCGAGAATGAGCAGTTCTTC CASSENEQFF